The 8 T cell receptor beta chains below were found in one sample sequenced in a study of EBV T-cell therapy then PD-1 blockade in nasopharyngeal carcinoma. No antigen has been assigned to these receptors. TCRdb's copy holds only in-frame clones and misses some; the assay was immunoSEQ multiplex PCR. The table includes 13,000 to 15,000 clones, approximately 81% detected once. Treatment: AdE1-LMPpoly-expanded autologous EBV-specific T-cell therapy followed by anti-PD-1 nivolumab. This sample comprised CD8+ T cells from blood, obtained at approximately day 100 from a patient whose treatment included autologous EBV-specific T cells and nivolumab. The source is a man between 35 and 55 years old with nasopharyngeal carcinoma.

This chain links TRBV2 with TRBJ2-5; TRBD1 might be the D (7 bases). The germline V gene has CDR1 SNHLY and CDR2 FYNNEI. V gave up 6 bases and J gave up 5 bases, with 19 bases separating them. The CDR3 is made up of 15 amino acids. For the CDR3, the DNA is TGTGCCAGCAGACCGACAGGGAGGCCCATGGAGACCCAGTACTTC. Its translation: CASRPTGRPMETQYF. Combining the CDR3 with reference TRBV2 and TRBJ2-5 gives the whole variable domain EPEVTQTPSHQVTQMGQEVILRCVPISNHLYFYWYRQILGQKVEFLVSFYNNEISEKSEIFDDQFSVERPDGSNFTLKIRSTKLEDSAMYFCASRPTGRPMETQYFGPGTRLLVL.

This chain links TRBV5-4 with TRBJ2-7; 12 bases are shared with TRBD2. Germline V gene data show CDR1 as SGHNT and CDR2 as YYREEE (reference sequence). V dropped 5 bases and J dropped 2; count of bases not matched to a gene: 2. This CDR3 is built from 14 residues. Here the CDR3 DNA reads TGTGCCAGCAGACTAGCGGGGGGCGCCTACGAGCAGTACTTC. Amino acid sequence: CASRLAGGAYEQYF.

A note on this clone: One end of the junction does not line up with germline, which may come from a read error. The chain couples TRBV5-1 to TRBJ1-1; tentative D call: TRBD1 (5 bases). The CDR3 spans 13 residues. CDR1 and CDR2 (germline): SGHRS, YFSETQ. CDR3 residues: CASSPGPNRSVIF. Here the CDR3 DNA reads TGCGCCAGCAGCCCCGGACCTAACAGGTCTGTCATCTTT.

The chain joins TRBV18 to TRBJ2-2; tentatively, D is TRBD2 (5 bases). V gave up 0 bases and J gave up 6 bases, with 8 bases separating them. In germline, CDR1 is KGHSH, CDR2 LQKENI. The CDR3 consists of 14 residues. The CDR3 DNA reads TGTGCCAGCTCACCACCTTCCGGGGCCGGGGAGCTGTTTTTT. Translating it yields CASSPPSGAGELFF.

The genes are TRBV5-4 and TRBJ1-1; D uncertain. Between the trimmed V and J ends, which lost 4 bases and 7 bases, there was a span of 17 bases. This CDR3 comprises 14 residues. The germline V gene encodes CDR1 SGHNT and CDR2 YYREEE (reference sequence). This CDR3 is CASSHTVEAVEAFF. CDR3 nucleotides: TGTGCCAGCAGCCATACAGTTGAGGCGGTTGAAGCTTTCTTT.

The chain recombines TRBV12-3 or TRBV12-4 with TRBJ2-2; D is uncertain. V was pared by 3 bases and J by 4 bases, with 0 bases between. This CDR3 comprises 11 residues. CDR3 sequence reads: CASSFTGELFF. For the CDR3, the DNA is TGTGCCAGCAGTTTCACCGGGGAGCTGTTTTTT.

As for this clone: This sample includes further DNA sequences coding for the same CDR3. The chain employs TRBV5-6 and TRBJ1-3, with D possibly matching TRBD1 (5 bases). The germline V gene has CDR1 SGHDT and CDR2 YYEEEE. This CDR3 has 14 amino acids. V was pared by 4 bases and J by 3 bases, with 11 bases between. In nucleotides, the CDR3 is TGTGCCAGCAGCCTTGGAGGGGTTGGAAACACCATATATTTT. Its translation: CASSLGGVGNTIYF.

CDR3 sequence reads: CATSRVTGNQPQHF. The DNA for the CDR3 is TGTGCCACCAGCAGAGTAACAGGGAATCAGCCCCAGCATTTT. The V and J genes are TRBV15 and TRBJ1-5, with D perhaps TRBD1 (6 bases). Trimming left V 1 base short and J 4 bases short, with 8 bases between. The germline CDR1 and CDR2 sequences are LNHNV and YYDKDF (reference sequence). The CDR3 loop spans 14 amino acids.